This T cell receptor beta chain was observed in a study of blood T cell repertoires in COVID-19. Study summary: Sites across the United States, Italy and Spain contributed samples from acute and convalescent COVID-19. Nucleic acid was either cDNA or gDNA, and it came from T cells, B-cell-depleted T cells, or PBMCs.

V lost 6 bases and J lost 4; bases outside the gene matches: 4. This CDR3 comprises 13 residues. The authors' processing: Amplified reference gene primers provided the basis for estimating nucleated cell counts. The method was immunoSEQ multiplex PCR; TCRdb's version includes in-frame clones alone and lacks a portion of them. Clonal size and the V and J genes are those of that table, whereas D and trimming came from the DNA. The sample carries fewer than 450,000 clones, approximately 90% recorded once. The sample comprised peripheral blood. The source of this sequence is a woman under 30 who had recovered from COVID-19. V is TRBV12-3 or TRBV12-4 and J is TRBJ1-2, with 8 bases that match TRBD1. In DNA form, the CDR3 reads TGTGCCAGCAGCTACGACAGGGGCTATGGCTACACCTTC. Protein: CASSYDRGYGYTF.